This TCR beta chain stems from a study of cytomegalovirus exposure and HLA in healthy donors. General study findings and limits: Cytomegalovirus association was listed for approximately 160 TCR beta chains. Most sequenced TCRs were rare (though some public TCRs occurred in many donors). A few chains tied to CMV proved CMV antigen-specific in vitro.

In the case of this clone: The antigen is undetermined.

The data were produced by immunoSEQ multiplex PCR, yet TCRdb's version contains in-frame clones alone and is incomplete. The table records 200,000 to 300,000 clones, 87% of them present only once. The germline gives CDR1 MDHEN, CDR2 SYDVKM. V was cut by 6 bases and J by 11 bases, with 22 bases left in between. The CDR3 consists of 14 residues. While the first cohort had about 610 subjects, the donors belonged to the separate validation cohort of more than 95 subjects. Sequencing used PBMCs. J is TRBJ1-1 and V is TRBV28, with D maybe TRBD1 (6 bases). This sequence was found in a man in his late teens or twenties in good health and CMV-seropositive. The CDR3 DNA reads as TGTGCCAGCAGCCTGGGACAAAGTAAGGGGGTGGCTTTCTTT. Its translation: CASSLGQSKGVAFF.